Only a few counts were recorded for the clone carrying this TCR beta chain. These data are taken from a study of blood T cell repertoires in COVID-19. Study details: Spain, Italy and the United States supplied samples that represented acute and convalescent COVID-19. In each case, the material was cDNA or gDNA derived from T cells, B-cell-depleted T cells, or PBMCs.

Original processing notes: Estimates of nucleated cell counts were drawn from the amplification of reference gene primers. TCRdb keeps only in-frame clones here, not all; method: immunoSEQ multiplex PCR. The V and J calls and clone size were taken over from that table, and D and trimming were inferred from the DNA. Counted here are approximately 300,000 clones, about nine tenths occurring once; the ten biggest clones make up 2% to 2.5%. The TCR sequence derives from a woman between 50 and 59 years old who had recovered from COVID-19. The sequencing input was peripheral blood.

The CDR3 spells CASSYTRGHSGANVLTF. CDR3 nucleotide sequence: TGTGCCAGCAGCTATACCCGGGGACACTCTGGGGCCAACGTCCTGACTTTC. This rearrangement joins TRBV7-2 to TRBJ2-6; perhaps TRBD1 as D (6 bases). The CDR3 consists of 17 residues. The V end was cut by 4 bases, the J end by 0 bases, with 13 bases between. CDR1 and CDR2 from the germline V gene are SGHTA and FQGNSA. Drawing the rest from reference TRBV7-2 and TRBJ2-6, the complete variable domain is GAGVSQSPSNKVTEKGKDVELRCDPISGHTALYWYRQSLGQGLEFLIYFQGNSAPDKSGLPSDRFSAERTGGSVSTLTIQRTQQEDSAVYLCASSYTRGHSGANVLTFGAGSRLTVL.